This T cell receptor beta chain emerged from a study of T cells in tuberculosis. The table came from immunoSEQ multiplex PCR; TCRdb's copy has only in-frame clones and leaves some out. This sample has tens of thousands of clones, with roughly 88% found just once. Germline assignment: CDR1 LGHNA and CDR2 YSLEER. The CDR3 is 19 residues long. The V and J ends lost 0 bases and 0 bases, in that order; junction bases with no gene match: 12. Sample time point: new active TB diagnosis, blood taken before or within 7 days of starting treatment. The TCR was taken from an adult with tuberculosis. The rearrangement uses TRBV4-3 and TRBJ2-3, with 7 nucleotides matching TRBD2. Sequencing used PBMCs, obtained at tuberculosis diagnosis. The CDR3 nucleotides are TGCGCCAGCAGCCAAGAACGGGGAAGCGGGGCCTGGAGCACAGATACGCAGTATTTT. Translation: CASSQERGSGAWSTDTQYF.